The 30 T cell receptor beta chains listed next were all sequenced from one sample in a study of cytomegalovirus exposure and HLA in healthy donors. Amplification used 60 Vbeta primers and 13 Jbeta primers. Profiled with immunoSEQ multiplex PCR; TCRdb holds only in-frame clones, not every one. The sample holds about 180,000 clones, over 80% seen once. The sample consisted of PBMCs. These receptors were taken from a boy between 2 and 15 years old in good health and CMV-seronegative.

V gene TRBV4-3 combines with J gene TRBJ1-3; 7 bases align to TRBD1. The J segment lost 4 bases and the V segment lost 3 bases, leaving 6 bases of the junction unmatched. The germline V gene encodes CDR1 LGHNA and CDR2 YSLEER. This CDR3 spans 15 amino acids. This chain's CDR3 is CASSQGDREGNTIYF. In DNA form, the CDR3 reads TGCGCCAGCAGCCAGGGGGACAGAGAAGGAAACACCATATATTTT.

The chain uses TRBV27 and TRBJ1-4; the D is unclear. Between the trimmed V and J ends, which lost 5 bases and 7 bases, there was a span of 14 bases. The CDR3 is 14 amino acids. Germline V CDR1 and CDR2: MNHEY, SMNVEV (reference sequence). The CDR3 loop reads CASSPSLSAEKLFF. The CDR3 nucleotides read TGTGCCAGCAGTCCATCCCTGAGTGCTGAAAAACTGTTTTTT.

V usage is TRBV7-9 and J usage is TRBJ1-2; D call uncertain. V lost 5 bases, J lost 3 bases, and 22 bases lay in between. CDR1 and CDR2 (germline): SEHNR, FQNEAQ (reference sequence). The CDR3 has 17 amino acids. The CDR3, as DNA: TGTGCCAGCAGCCCCGTTTCAGCCGGGAGTACGGACTATGGCTACACCTTC. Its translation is CASSPVSAGSTDYGYTF.

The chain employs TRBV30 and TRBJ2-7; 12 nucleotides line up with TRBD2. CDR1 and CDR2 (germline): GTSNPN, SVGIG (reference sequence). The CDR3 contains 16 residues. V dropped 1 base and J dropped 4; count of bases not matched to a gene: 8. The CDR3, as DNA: TGTGCCTGGAGTGATCTAGCGGGGGGGCGAAGGTACGAGCAGTACGTC. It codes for CAWSDLAGGRRYEQYV.

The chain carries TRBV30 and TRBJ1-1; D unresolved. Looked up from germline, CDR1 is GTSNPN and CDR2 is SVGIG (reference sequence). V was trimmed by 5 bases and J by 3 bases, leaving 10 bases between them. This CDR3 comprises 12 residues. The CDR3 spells CAWVSYDTEAFF. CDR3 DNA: TGTGCCTGGGTTAGCTATGACACTGAAGCTTTCTTT.

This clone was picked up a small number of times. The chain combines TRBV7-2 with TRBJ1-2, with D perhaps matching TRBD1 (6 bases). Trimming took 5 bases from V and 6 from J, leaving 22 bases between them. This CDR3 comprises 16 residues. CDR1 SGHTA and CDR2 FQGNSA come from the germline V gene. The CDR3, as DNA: TGTGCCAGCAGCCCCCGACGTACACAGGGAAGAGATGGCTACACCTTC. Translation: CASSPRRTQGRDGYTF.

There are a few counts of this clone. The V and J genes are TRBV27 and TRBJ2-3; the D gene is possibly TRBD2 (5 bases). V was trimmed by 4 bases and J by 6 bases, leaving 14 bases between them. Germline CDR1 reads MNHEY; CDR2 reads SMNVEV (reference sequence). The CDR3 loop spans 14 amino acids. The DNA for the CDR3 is TGTGCCAGCAGTTCCAAGGGAGTGGAGGATACGCAGTATTTT. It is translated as CASSSKGVEDTQYF.

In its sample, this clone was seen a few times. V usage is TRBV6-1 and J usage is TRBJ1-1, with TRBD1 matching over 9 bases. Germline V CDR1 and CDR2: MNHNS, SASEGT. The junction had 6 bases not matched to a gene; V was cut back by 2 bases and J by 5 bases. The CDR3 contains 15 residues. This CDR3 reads CASSEWGQGFTEAFF. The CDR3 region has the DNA TGTGCCAGCAGTGAATGGGGACAGGGATTTACTGAAGCTTTCTTT.

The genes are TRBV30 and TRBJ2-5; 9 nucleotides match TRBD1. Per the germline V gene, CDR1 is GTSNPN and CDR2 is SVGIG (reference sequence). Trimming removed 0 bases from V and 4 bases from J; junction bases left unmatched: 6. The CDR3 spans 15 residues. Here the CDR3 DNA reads TGTGCCTGGAGTGTTGGGGACAGGGATCTAGAGACCCAGTACTTC. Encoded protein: CAWSVGDRDLETQYF. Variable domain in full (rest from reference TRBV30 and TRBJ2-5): SQTIHQWPATLVQPVGSPLSLECTVEGTSNPNLYWYRQAAGRGLQLLFYSVGIGQISSEVPQNLSASRPQDRQFILSSKKLLLSDSGFYLCAWSVGDRDLETQYFGPGTRLLVL.

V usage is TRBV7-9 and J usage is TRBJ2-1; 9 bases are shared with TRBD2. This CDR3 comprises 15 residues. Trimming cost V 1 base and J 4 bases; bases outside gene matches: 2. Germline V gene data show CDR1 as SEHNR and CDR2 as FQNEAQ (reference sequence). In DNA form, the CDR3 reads TGTGCCAGCAGCTTAGGGACTAGCGAATACAATGAGCAGTTCTTC. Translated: CASSLGTSEYNEQFF.

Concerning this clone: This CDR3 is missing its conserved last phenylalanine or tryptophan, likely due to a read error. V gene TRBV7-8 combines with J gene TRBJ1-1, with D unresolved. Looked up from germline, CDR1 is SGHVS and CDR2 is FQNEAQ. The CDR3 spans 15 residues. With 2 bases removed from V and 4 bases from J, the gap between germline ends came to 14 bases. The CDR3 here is CASSLPPGGSTEAFS. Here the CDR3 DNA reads TGTGCCAGCAGCTTACCCCCGGGAGGAAGCACTGAAGCTTTCTCT.

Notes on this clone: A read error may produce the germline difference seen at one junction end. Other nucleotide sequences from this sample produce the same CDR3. Written as DNA, the CDR3 is TGCAGCGTTGTTGGTCAGTACACAGATACACAGTATTTT. Its protein product is CSVVGQYTDTQYF. The chain uses TRBV29-1 and TRBJ2-3; the D is unclear. The CDR3 is made up of 13 amino acids. Germline values: CDR1 SQVTM, CDR2 ANQGSEA.

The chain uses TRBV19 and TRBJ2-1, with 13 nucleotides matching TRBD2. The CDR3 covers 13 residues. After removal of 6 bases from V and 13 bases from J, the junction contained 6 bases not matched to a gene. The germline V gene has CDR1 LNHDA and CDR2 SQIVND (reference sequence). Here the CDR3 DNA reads TGTGCCAGTAGACCCGGGACTAGCGGGACTCAGTTCTTC. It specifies CASRPGTSGTQFF.

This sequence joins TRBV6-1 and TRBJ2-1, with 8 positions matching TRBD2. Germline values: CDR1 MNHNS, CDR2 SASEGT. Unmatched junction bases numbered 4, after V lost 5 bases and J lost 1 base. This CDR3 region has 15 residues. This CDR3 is CASSSQRESYNEQFF. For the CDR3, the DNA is TGTGCCAGCAGTAGCCAGCGGGAGTCCTACAATGAGCAGTTCTTC.

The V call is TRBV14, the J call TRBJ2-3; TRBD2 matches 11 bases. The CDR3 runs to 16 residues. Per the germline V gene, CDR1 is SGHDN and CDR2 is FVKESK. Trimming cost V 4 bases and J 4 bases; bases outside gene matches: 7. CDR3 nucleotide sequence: TGTGCCAGCAGCCGAACAAGACTAGCGGGACCAGATACGCAGTATTTT. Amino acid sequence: CASSRTRLAGPDTQYF.

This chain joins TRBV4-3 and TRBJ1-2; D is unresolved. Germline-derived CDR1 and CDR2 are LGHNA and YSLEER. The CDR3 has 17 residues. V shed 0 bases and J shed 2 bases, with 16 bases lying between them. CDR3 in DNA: TGCGCCAGCAGCCAAGATAGAGGAGGTTGGGTAAACTATGGCTACACCTTC. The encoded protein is CASSQDRGGWVNYGYTF.

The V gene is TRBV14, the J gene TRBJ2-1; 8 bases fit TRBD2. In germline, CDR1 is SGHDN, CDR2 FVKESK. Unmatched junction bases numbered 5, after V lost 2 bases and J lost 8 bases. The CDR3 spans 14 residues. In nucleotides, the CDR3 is TGTGCCAGCAGCCAAAGGACTAGCCTCGATGAGCAGTTCTTC. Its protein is CASSQRTSLDEQFF.

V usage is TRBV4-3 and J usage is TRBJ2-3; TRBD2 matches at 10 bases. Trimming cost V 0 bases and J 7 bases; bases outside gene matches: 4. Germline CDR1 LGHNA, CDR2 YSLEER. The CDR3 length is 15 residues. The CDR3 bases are TGCGCCAGCAGCCAAGAGGCTAGCGGGAGTAATACGCAGTATTTT. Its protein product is CASSQEASGSNTQYF.

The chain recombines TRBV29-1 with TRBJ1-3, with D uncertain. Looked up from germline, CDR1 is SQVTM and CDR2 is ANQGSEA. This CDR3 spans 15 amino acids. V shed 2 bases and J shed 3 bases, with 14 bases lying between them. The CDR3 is CSVESGGIGGNTIYF. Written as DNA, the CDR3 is TGCAGCGTTGAATCGGGAGGTATAGGTGGAAACACCATATATTTT.

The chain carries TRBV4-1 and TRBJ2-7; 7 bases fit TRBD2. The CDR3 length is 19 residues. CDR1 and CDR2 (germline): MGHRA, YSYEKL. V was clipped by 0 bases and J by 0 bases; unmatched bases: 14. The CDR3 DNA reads TGCGCCAGCAGCCAAGATCTTGCCAAGCGGGGATTAAGCTCCTACGAGCAGTACTTC. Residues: CASSQDLAKRGLSSYEQYF.

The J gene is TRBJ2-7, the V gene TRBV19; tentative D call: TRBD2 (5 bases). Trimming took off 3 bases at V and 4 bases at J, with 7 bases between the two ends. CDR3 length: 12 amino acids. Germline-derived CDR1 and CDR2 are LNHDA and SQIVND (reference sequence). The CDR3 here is CASSIRGYEQYV. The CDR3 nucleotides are TGTGCCAGTAGTATCAGAGGGTACGAGCAGTACGTC.

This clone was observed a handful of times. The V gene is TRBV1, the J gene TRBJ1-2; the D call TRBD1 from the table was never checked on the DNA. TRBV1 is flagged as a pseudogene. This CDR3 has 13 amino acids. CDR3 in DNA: TGCACCAGCAGCCATCCCCCAGGCGATGGCTACACCTTC. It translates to CTSSHPPGDGYTF.

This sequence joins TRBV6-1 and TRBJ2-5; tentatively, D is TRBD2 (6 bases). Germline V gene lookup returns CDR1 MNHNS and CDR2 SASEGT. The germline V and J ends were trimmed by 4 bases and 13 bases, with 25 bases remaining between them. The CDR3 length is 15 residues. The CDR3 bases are TGTGCCAGCAGTGCCTTACCGGGGCAATCCAAGGAGGGGTACTTC. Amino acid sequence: CASSALPGQSKEGYF.

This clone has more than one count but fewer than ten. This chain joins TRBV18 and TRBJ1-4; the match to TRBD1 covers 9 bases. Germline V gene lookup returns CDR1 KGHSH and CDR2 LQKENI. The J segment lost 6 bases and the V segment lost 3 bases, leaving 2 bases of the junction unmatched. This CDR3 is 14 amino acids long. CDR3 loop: CASSPGQGYEKLFF. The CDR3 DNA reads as TGTGCCAGCTCACCGGGACAGGGCTATGAAAAACTGTTTTTT.

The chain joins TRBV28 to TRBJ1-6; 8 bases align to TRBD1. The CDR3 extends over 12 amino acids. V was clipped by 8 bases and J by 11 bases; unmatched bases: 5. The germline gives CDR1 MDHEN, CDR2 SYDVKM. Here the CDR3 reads CASGDRGAPLHF. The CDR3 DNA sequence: TGTGCCAGCGGCGACAGGGGTGCACCCCTCCACTTT.

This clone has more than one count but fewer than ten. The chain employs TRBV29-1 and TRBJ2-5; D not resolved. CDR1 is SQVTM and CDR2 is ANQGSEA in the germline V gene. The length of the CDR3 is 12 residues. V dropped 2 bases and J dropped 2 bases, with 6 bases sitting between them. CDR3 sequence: CSVENQQETQYF. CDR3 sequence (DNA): TGCAGCGTTGAAAATCAGCAAGAGACCCAGTACTTC.

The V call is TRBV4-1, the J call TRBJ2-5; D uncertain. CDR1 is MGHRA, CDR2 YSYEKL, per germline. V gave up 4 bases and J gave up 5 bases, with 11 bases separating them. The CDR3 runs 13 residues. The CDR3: CASSPILMETQYF. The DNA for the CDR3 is TGCGCCAGCAGCCCTATTCTAATGGAGACCCAGTACTTC.

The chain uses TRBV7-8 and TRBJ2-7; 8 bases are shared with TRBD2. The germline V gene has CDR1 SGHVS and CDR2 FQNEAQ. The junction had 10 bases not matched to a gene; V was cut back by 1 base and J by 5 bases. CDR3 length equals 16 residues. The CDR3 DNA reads TGTGCCAGCAGCTTAGAGGAACTAGCGGCATCGCACGAGCAGTACTTC. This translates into CASSLEELAASHEQYF. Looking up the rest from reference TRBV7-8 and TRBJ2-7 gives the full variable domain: GAGVSQSPRYKVAKRGQDVALRCDPISGHVSLFWYQQALGQGPEFLTYFQNEAQLDKSGLPSDRFFAERPEGSVSTLKIQRTQQEDSAVYLCASSLEELAASHEQYFGPGTRLTVT.

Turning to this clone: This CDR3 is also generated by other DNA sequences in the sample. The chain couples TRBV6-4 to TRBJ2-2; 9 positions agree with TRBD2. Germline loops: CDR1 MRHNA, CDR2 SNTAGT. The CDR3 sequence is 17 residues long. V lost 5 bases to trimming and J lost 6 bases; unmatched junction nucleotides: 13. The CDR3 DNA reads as TGTGCCAGCAGTCCCCGCATCAGCGGGGGGTCAGCCGGGGAGCTGTTTTTT. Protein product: CASSPRISGGSAGELFF.

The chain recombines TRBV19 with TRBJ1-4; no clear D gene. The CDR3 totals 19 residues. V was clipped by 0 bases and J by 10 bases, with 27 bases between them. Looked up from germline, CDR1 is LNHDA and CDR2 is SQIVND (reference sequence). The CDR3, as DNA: TGTGCCAGTAGTATAGATACCCCCTCCCGAGCCAGTCGGGTGGGAAAACTGTTTTTT. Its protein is CASSIDTPSRASRVGKLFF. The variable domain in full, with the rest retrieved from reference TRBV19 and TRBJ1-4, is DGGITQSPKYLFRKEGQNVTLSCEQNLNHDAMYWYRQDPGQGLRLIYYSQIVNDFQKGDIAEGYSVSREKKESFPLTVTSAQKNPTAFYLCASSIDTPSRASRVGKLFFGSGTQLSVL.